The subject of this entry is one T cell receptor (beta chain). What it binds is not known. These data originate in a study of tumor-infiltrating lymphocytes in primary liver carcinoma. Findings and limits, study-wide: Tumor-adjacent and tumor-blood pairs shared less of their repertoires than tumor region pairs shared.

Starting from around 0.45 ug of total RNA, TCR beta cDNA was produced with a primer in the constant region. Three rounds of nested multiplex PCR with slightly modified ARM-PCR produced TCR beta libraries. MiXCR, applied by TCRdb to the multiplex PCR reads, yields one record per CDR3 protein. The sample records 70,000 to 75,000 distinct CDR3 sequences, over 60% being singletons. The source material, about 20-30 mg of unsorted bulk tissue, was used to co-extract RNA and DNA. Material: liver tumor tissue from sampling region 4. Specified subset: tumor region T4, right-lateral pole. This clonotype was obtained from a man between 40 and 49 years old with primary liver carcinoma and hepatitis B virus infection.

The CDR3 nucleotides are TGTGACATCAATAGGAGCAGGGACACTGAAGCTTTCTTT. Its protein product is CDINRSRDTEAFF. The rearrangement uses TRBV11-2 and TRBJ1-1; D is possibly TRBD1 (5 bases). The CDR3 runs to 13 residues. CDR1 and CDR2 (germline): SGHAT, FQNNGV.